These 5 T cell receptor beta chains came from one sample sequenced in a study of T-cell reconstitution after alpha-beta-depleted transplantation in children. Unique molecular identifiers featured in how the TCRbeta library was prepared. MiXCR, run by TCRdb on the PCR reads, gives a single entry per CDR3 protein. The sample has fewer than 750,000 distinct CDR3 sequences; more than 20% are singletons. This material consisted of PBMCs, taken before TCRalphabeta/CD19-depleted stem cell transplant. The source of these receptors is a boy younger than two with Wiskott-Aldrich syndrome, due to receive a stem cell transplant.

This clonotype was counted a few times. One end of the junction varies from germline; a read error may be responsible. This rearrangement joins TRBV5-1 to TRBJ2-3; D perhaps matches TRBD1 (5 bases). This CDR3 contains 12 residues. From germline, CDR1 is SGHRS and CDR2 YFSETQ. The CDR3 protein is CASRLGPDTQYF. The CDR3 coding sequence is TGCGCCAGCAGATTGGGGCCAGATACGCAGTATTTT.

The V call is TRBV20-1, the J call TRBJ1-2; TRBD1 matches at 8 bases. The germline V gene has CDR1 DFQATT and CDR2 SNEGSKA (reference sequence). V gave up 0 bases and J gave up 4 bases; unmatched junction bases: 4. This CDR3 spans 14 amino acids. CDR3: CSAREQGVVYGYTF. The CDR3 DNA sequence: TGCAGTGCTAGAGAACAGGGGGTAGTCTATGGCTACACCTTC.

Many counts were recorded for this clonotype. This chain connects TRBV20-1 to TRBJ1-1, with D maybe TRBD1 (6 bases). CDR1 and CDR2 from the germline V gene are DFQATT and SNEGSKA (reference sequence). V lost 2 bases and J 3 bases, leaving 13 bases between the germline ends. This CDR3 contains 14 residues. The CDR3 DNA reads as TGCAGTGCTAGAACGGGGGCGAGAGACACTGAAGCTTTCTTT. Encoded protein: CSARTGARDTEAFF.

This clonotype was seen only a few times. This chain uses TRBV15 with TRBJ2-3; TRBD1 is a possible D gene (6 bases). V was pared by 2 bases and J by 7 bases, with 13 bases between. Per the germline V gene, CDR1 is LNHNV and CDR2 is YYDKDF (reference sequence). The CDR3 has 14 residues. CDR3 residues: CATSRTTGLNTQYF. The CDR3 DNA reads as TGTGCCACCAGCAGAACGACAGGTCTAAATACGCAGTATTTT.

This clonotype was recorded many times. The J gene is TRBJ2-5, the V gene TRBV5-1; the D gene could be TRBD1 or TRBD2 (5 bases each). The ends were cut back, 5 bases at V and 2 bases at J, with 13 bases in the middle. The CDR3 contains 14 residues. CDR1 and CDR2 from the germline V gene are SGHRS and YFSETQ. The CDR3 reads CASRGTGVQETQYF. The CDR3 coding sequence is TGCGCCAGCAGGGGGACCGGGGTACAAGAGACCCAGTACTTC.